This TCR beta chain was recorded in a study of beta chain features in type 1 diabetes. The ends were cut back, 5 bases at V and 8 bases at J, with 21 bases in the middle. The CDR3 spans 15 residues. The germline CDR1 and CDR2 sequences are SEHNR and FQNEAQ (reference sequence). As every portion of the isolated RNA was reverse transcribed, the sequencing read expressed TCRB transcripts. Profiling relied on immunoSEQ multiplex PCR, and the TCRdb table lists in-frame clones only, not all of them. The sample has 250,000 to 400,000 clones; approximately 15% are singletons. The sequence derives from a man aged 25-45 years in good health. The sequenced sample was central memory CD4+ T cells from blood. The rearrangement joins TRBV7-9 to TRBJ1-2; D might be TRBD1 (5 bases). The CDR3 loop reads CASSQDWRGSEGYTF. The DNA of the CDR3 is TGTGCCAGCAGCCAAGATTGGAGGGGTTCGGAGGGCTACACCTTC.